This T cell receptor beta chain was obtained from a study of CD8 T cells in ankylosing spondylitis. Broader study findings: Both synovial fluid and blood in reactive arthritis had previously been reported to carry some motif variants. Reportedly, significant enrichment of disease-linked clones occurred in matched ankylosing spondylitis synovial fluid. The study identified a TCR beta motif of about eight highly homologous variants that appeared characteristic of ankylosing spondylitis blood.

About this clonotype: Its cognate antigen is unknown.

Construction of TCR beta libraries was performed using quantitative 5'-RACE with molecular barcodes. TCRdb processed the 5' RACE reads anew with MiXCR; each CDR3 protein has one entry. The table lists 250,000 or so distinct CDR3 sequences, about 10% of them singletons. This clonotype was obtained from a male donor with ankylosing spondylitis or in good health (not recorded which). The sequencing sample was made of blood, either unsorted or a sorted T cell fraction (not recorded which).

The CDR3 sequence is CASSFMGQQETQYF. The CDR3 DNA is TGTGCCAGCAGCTTTATGGGCCAGCAAGAGACCCAGTACTTC. V and J are TRBV11-2 and TRBJ2-5; D is undetermined. V was trimmed by 3 bases and J by 2 bases, leaving 10 bases between them. The CDR3 runs 14 residues. Germline V gene lookup returns CDR1 SGHAT and CDR2 FQNNGV.